This T cell receptor beta chain came from a study of blood T cells in healthy people across ages (dated by TCRdb to between 2015 and 2016). Background for the entire study: In model experiments, roughly one uniquely barcoded TCR beta cDNA molecule per two T cells was captured by template switching. To avoid experimental bias, donors of different ages were randomly spread across the sequencing lanes. The donors were split into four age groups: young (average around 16 years), middle-aged (about 40), aged (about 62) and long-lived (about 74). Using the same blood draw, the study looked at two additional independent replicas of 1 million unique cDNA reads for two donors, one aged 18 to 30 and the other aged 80 or older. Using deep sequencing normalized with unique cDNA molecular identifiers, the study measured how TCR beta repertoire diversity changes with age. Here is what the overall study found, with its caveats: Conclusive comparison of naive and antigen-experienced compartments was prevented by the profiling of bulk unsorted PBMCs. Because donor CMV infection status was unknown, age-related changes in expanded clonotypes were potentially confounded. Estimates of total diversity from one million sequenced T cells were regarded as lower bounds and underestimates. Observed TCR beta diversity correlated strongly with the percentage of naive T cells measured by flow cytometry. Observed TCR beta diversity per million T cells fell roughly linearly with age, and a significant reduction was already apparent by age roughly 40. The long-lived group showed more naive CD4+ T cells, fewer expanded clones and increased TCR diversity than the aged group, suggesting age selection.

This clonotype was seen more than once but under ten times. The clone's antigen remains unknown. The sample holds no much larger clone one base away, and base qualities are not on file. The library was made by 5' RACE. The reads were generated on an Illumina HiSeq 2500. A second PCR of roughly 6 to 11 cycles was run with a J-beta primer mix and a sample-barcoded 5' primer. Each TCR beta cDNA molecule received a unique molecular identifier from a template-switch 5' adaptor carrying 12 random nucleotides. Each sample yielded at least 2.5 million CDR3-containing paired-end reads. First-strand cDNA synthesis was performed from all RNA using the Mint cDNA synthesis kit, with priming by a TRBC-specific oligonucleotide. After uracil-DNA glycosylase treatment, a first 18-cycle PCR used universal primers M1SS and BC2_uni_R on all cDNA. Processing in the source paper ran as follows. Each sample was normalized by randomly selecting 1 million high-quality reads, each carrying a distinct molecular identifier. Reads with shared molecular identifiers were discarded instead of being binned into consensus sequences. CDR3 identification, clonotype clustering and error correction used MiTCR with a Q25 quality threshold and the strictest error-elimination algorithm. A nonparametric unseen species model with Euler transformation was used to estimate lower-bound total TCR beta diversity. TCRdb passed the public sequencing reads through fastp at Q25 and MiXCR, retaining productive beta sequences. Rows matching on CDR3 protein sequence are summarized as one entry with the most common DNA and genes. The V and J calls were not made by the authors but by TCRdb's processing. A total of over 1.5 million distinct CDR3 sequences appear in this sample, about 50% of them only once. The top ten constitute less than 2.5% of the sample.

Germline trimming amounts to 11 bases on V and 8 bases on J, with 11 as the count of junction bases outside the gene matches. The CDR3 numbers 14 residues from cysteine through phenylalanine. Only the CDR3 DNA stays, 42 bases, in frame from base 1. The germline V gene gives CDR1 as SNHLY and CDR2 as FYNNEI. The roughly 37 donors, aged roughly 6 to 95 years, were systemically healthy Caucasian individuals from Russia. Around 9.7 milliliters of peripheral blood were collected from each donor into EDTA-treated Vacutainer tubes. Ficoll-Paque density-gradient centrifugation was used to isolate PBMCs, with at least 6.5 million per sample. Trizol reagent was used to extract total RNA from PBMCs, with at least 5.5 micrograms per sample. For every donor, an aliquot of PBMCs went through flow cytometry to measure the percentages of naive CD45RAhigh/CD27high T cells.

The sample consisted of blood. The origin of this receptor is a woman between 40 and 50 years old in good health. The chain is assembled from TRBV2 and TRBJ2-3; TRBD2 agrees with 12 junctional bases. The base sequence is TGTGCCCGAACTAGCGGGGGGCCCGCTGGTACGCAGTATTTT. It translates as CARTSGGPAGTQYF. The full variable domain, completed from the reference TRBV2 and TRBJ2-3 proteins outside the CDR3, reads EPEVTQTPSHQVTQMGQEVILRCVPISNHLYFYWYRQILGQKVEFLVSFYNNEISEKSEIFDDQFSVERPDGSNFTLKIRSTKLEDSAMYFCARTSGGPAGTQYFGPGTRLTVL.